The sequence of this TCR beta chain was determined in a study of siplizumab effects on memory and regulatory T cells. Sequencing of each sample assayed around 10^5 TCR templates. Assay: immunoSEQ multiplex PCR; the TCRdb copy retains only in-frame clones and omits some. The sample lists fewer than 85,000 clones; approximately 90% were seen once. Study findings and constraints: Naive T cells appeared more varied than memory cells and looked like key alloresponse contributors.

The junction had 7 bases not matched to a gene; V was cut back by 3 bases and J by 2 bases. Germline V CDR1 and CDR2: LGHNA, YNFKEQ. This CDR3 is built from 16 residues. Turning to this clone: Its antigen is not known.

The sample comprised Tregs sorted from blood. This receptor was identified in a human donor in good health. The V call is TRBV4-2, the J call TRBJ2-5, with 9 bases identical to TRBD2. This CDR3 reads CASSQSGGPDQETQYF. CDR3 coding DNA: TGTGCCAGCAGCCAGAGCGGGGGGCCGGATCAAGAGACCCAGTACTTC.